This is a list of T cell receptor beta chains from one sample in a study of T-cell reconstitution after alpha-beta-depleted transplantation in children. TCRdb reprocessed the PCR reads via MiXCR and lists one record per CDR3 protein. Of hundreds of thousands of distinct CDR3 sequences listed, 13% were seen once; the top ten hold around 2.2%. The material sequenced was PBMCs, mostly from graft donor cells, taken 360 days after TCRalphabeta/CD19-depleted stem cell transplant. The receptors originated from a male patient aged 10 to 17 who had a stem cell transplant for acute myeloid leukemia, so the T cells may come from the graft donor. Each CDR3 is given with its conserved first and last residue. D genes are given only for firm matches. Clone size is not always given. Where it is, it says once, few, many or a class for expanded clones.

>many|TRBJ2-7|TRBD1|TRBV29-1
CSVVLTGISYEQYF
TGCAGCGTTGTTCTGACAGGGATTTCCTACGAGCAGTACTTC
>.|TRBJ2-1|.|TRBV2
CASSDRLAYNEQFF
TGTGCCAGCAGTGACAGGCTAGCCTACAATGAGCAGTTCTTC
>many|TRBJ2-2|.|TRBV10-3
CAIRGPDANTGELFF
TGTGCCATCAGGGGACCGGACGCGAACACCGGGGAGCTGTTTTTT
>few|TRBJ2-7|TRBD2|TRBV4-2
CASSQGPLAGAYEQYF
TGTGCCAGCAGCCAAGGCCCACTAGCGGGAGCCTACGAGCAGTACTTC
>.|TRBJ2-6|TRBD1|TRBV19
CASSEHRGRGSGANVLTF
TGTGCCAGTAGTGAACACAGGGGGCGAGGCTCTGGGGCCAACGTCCTGACTTTC
>many|TRBJ1-3|.|TRBV2
CASRGNTIYF
TGTGCCAGCAGAGGAAACACCATATATTTT
>.|TRBJ2-3|.|TRBV5-1
CASSLGSTTSTDTQYF
TGCGCCAGCAGCCTAGGGAGTACGACTAGCACAGATACGCAGTATTTT
>.|TRBJ1-1|.|TRBV11-2
CASSLIPTAQGGRTEAFF
TGTGCCAGCAGCCTCATTCCGACGGCCCAGGGAGGGAGGACTGAAGCTTTCTTT
>few|TRBJ2-5|.|TRBV20-1
CSASPGAGVQETQYF
TGCAGTGCTAGTCCTGGCGCAGGGGTACAAGAGACCCAGTACTTC
>few|TRBJ2-1|.|TRBV7-9
CASSSGLLNEQFF
TGTGCCAGCAGCTCCGGACTCCTCAATGAGCAGTTCTTC
>many|TRBJ2-3|TRBD2|TRBV11-2
CASSHGRMGDTQYF
TGTGCCAGCAGCCACGGGAGGATGGGAGATACGCAGTATTTT
>.|TRBJ2-1|TRBD2|TRBV7-3
CASSLVTSDSNEQFF
TGTGCCAGCAGCTTAGTCACTAGCGATAGCAATGAGCAGTTCTTC
>few|TRBJ2-1|TRBD2|TRBV5-1
CASSLDAGGPLEQFF
TGCGCCAGCAGCTTGGATGCGGGAGGGCCGCTTGAGCAGTTCTTC